This TCR beta chain appears in the sequencing data of a study of blood T cells in healthy people across ages. The sample providers were healthy Caucasian people from Russia, aged roughly 6 to 100. General study findings and limits: Among long-lived donors, naive CD4+ cells were more numerous and diversity higher than in aged donors.

This clonotype has more than one count but fewer than ten. Its antigen remains unidentified. The authors ran a second PCR of 7 to 11 cycles using a sample-barcoded 5' primer and a J-beta primer mix. In TCRdb, the 5' RACE reads were re-called with MiXCR into one record per CDR3 protein. The sample shows more than 900,000 distinct CDR3 sequences, 20% to 25% of them seen only once. This CDR3 contains 15 residues. Between the trimmed V and J ends, which lost 2 bases and 2 bases, there was a span of 12 bases. Germline V gene lookup returns CDR1 SGHVS and CDR2 FNYEAQ. These records were also assigned to another study, of T cells of mothers and their children.

The chain uses TRBV7-6 and TRBJ1-1, with D unresolved. The source of this sequence is a girl aged 2-10 years in good health. The sample comprised blood. The CDR3 sequence is CASSLIGELNTEAFF. In DNA form, the CDR3 reads TGTGCCAGCAGCTTAATTGGGGAACTTAACACTGAAGCTTTCTTT.